The rows below give T cell receptor beta chains drawn from one sample of a study of T-cell memory formation after mild COVID-19. From the 5' RACE reads, TCRdb called clonotypes with MiXCR, one entry per CDR3 protein. Counted here are roughly 400,000 distinct CDR3 sequences, roughly 18% occurring once; the ten biggest clones make up roughly 21%. The sample comprised PBMCs or a T cell subset sorted from them (not recorded which). The source is a man between 18 and 29 years old who had mild COVID-19 (a few samples of this study predate the infection). Cell type and time point are not known. Both conserved end residues are part of each CDR3. A D gene is named only where the DNA matches it firmly. Expanded clones get a size class; other rows say once, few or many, or leave the size out.

J | size | V | D | CDR3 | DNA
TRBJ1-5 | - | TRBV6-1 | - | CASFLGAEGQPQHF | TGTGCCAGCTTCCTGGGGGCGGAGGGTCAGCCCCAGCATTTT
TRBJ1-2 | few | TRBV27 | - | CASSLRINYGYTF | TGTGCCAGCAGTTTACGGATAAACTATGGCTACACCTTC
TRBJ1-1 | few | TRBV5-1 | - | CASSLAHSNTEAFF | TGCGCCAGCAGCTTGGCCCATTCGAACACTGAAGCTTTCTTT
TRBJ2-3 | - | TRBV9 | - | CASSFRTVPGTDTQYF | TGTGCCAGCAGCTTCCGGACTGTCCCCGGCACAGATACGCAGTATTTT
TRBJ2-1 | few | TRBV5-1 | TRBD1 | CASSFFQGADNEQFF | TGCGCCAGCAGCTTTTTCCAGGGGGCCGACAATGAGCAGTTCTTC
TRBJ1-5 | - | TRBV12-5 | - | CASGLGHPPEPQHF | TGTGCTAGTGGTTTGGGGCACCCTCCAGAACCCCAGCATTTT
TRBJ2-5 | few | TRBV10-3 | - | CAISESMGGTQYF | TGTGCCATCAGTGAGTCGATGGGCGGGACCCAGTACTTC
TRBJ2-7 | few | TRBV15 | TRBD1 | CATSLGTGTNIYEQYF | TGTGCCACCAGTTTAGGGACAGGCACTAATATCTACGAGCAGTACTTC
TRBJ2-1 | - | TRBV12-3/TRBV12-4 | - | CASRPTGTAGEQFF | TGTGCCAGCAGGCCTACAGGGACGGCAGGAGAGCAGTTCTTC
TRBJ1-2 | few | TRBV10-3 | - | CAISEATGFLYGYTF | TGTGCCATCAGTGAGGCGACAGGATTCCTCTATGGCTACACCTTC
TRBJ2-1 | few | TRBV5-1 | - | CASSLNVQRGNEQFF | TGCGCCAGCAGCTTGAACGTCCAGAGAGGCAATGAGCAGTTCTTC
TRBJ1-2 | many | TRBV5-6 | - | CASSSGDYGYTF | TGTGCCAGCAGCTCAGGAGACTATGGCTACACCTTC
TRBJ2-1 | - | TRBV20-1 | - | CSATRGVLDNEQFF | TGCAGTGCTACCCGTGGGGTTCTGGACAATGAGCAGTTCTTC
TRBJ2-5 | - | TRBV18 | - | CASSQSMETQYF | TGTGCCAGCTCACAGTCCATGGAGACCCAGTACTTC
TRBJ2-1 | - | TRBV11-1 | - | CASSQTRNEQFF | TGTGCCAGCAGCCAGACTCGGAATGAGCAGTTCTTC
TRBJ2-6 | few | TRBV6-5 | - | CASSYEGPGANVLTF | TGTGCCAGCAGTTATGAGGGGCCTGGGGCCAACGTCCTGACTTTC
TRBJ2-2 | - | TRBV4-2 | TRBD1 | CDSSQKAVGQGYNTGELFF | TGTGACAGCAGCCAGAAGGCTGTGGGACAGGGTTACAACACCGGGGAGCTGTTTTTT
TRBJ2-1 | - | TRBV4-3 | - | CASSQDNPLPQHEQFF | TGCGCCAGCAGCCAAGATAACCCCCTGCCGCAGCATGAGCAGTTCTTC
TRBJ2-2 | - | TRBV27 | - | CATLFAGELFF | TGTGCCACCCTTTTCGCCGGGGAGCTGTTTTTT
TRBJ1-3 | few | TRBV5-1 | TRBD1 | CASSPGTDGNTIYF | TGCGCCAGCAGCCCTGGGACAGACGGAAACACCATATATTTT
TRBJ2-1 | many | TRBV5-1 | TRBD2 | CASSLVAGEQFF | TGTGCCAGCAGCTTAGTAGCGGGTGAGCAGTTCTTC
TRBJ2-7 | few | TRBV29-1 | - | CSVEDRRSSYEQYF | TGCAGCGTTGAAGATCGGCGGAGCTCCTACGAGCAGTACTTC
TRBJ1-5 | few | TRBV5-5 | - | CASSSDRYSNQPQHF | TGTGCCAGCAGCTCGGACAGATATAGCAATCAGCCCCAGCATTTT
TRBJ2-6 | few | TRBV27 | - | CASSPRGPSGANVLTF | TGTGCCAGCAGCCCCCGGGGACCTTCAGGGGCCAACGTCCTGACTTTC
TRBJ2-5 | few | TRBV24-1 | - | CATSDRAGRLETQYF | TGTGCCACCAGTGATAGGGCAGGGAGGCTGGAGACCCAGTACTTC
TRBJ2-3 | - | TRBV4-2 | - | CASSQVFDIDTGDTQYF | TGTGCCAGCAGCCAAGTGTTCGACATTGATACAGGAGATACGCAGTATTTT
TRBJ2-2 | few | TRBV4-1 | TRBD1 | CASEPGQGYTGELFF | TGCGCCAGCGAACCGGGACAGGGGTACACCGGGGAGCTGTTTTTT
TRBJ1-1 | few | TRBV20-1 | TRBD1 | CSATTGVRNTEAFF | TGCAGTGCAACTACAGGGGTTCGGAACACTGAAGCTTTCTTT
TRBJ2-4 | - | TRBV29-1 | TRBD1 | CSVADRGNIQYF | TGCAGCGTTGCCGACAGGGGAAACATTCAGTACTTC
TRBJ1-1 | - | TRBV2 | - | CASSDRAVNTEAFF | TGTGCCAGCAGTGACCGGGCGGTCAACACTGAAGCTTTCTTT
TRBJ2-5 | - | TRBV12-3/TRBV12-4 | TRBD2 | CASSLAGGGVETQYF | TGTGCCAGCAGTTTGGCCGGCGGGGGTGTAGAGACCCAGTACTTC
TRBJ1-2 | - | TRBV28 | - | CASSANWVYGYTF | TGTGCCAGCTCTGCGAATTGGGTCTATGGCTACACCTTC
TRBJ1-2 | - | TRBV7-9 | - | CASSLGRLSGGYTF | TGTGCCAGCAGCTTAGGGCGTTTGAGTGGAGGCTACACCTTC
TRBJ1-6 | many | TRBV20-1 | TRBD1 | CSAFSRQGMSWSPLHF | TGCAGTGCCTTTTCCCGACAGGGGATGAGTTGGTCACCCCTCCACTTT
TRBJ1-2 | - | TRBV6-2/TRBV6-3 | - | CASSYEGLYGYTF | TGTGCCAGCAGTTACGAGGGACTCTATGGCTACACCTTC
TRBJ2-6 | few | TRBV5-4 | - | CASSLSGASSGANVLTF | TGTGCCAGCAGCTTGTCGGGGGCTTCATCTGGGGCCAACGTCCTGACTTTC
TRBJ1-6 | few | TRBV2 | TRBD1 | CASTQGQYNSPLHF | TGTGCCAGCACACAGGGACAGTATAATTCACCCCTCCACTTT
TRBJ2-5 | few | TRBV6-1 | - | CASTRTAQETQYF | TGTGCCAGCACGAGGACAGCCCAAGAGACCCAGTACTTC
TRBJ2-5 | few | TRBV5-1 | TRBD1 | CASSLGQGTVETQYF | TGCGCCAGCAGCCTAGGACAGGGAACGGTTGAGACCCAGTACTTC
TRBJ2-3 | - | TRBV20-1 | - | CSAREAGQDTQYF | TGCAGTGCTAGAGAGGCGGGTCAAGATACGCAGTATTTT
TRBJ1-5 | few | TRBV12-3/TRBV12-4 | - | CASTPGIGQPQHF | TGTGCCAGCACCCCAGGGATAGGGCAGCCCCAGCATTTT
TRBJ2-5 | - | TRBV7-6 | TRBD2 | CASSPSGAVETQYF | TGTGCCAGCAGCCCCAGCGGGGCCGTAGAGACCCAGTACTTC
TRBJ1-5 | - | TRBV28 | - | CASSFGGREQPQHF | TGTGCCAGCAGTTTCGGGGGGAGAGAACAGCCCCAGCATTTT
TRBJ2-3 | many | TRBV3-1 | - | CASSQDLARADTQYF | TGTGCCAGCAGCCAAGATCTGGCTAGGGCAGATACGCAGTATTTT
TRBJ1-1 | many | TRBV7-9 | TRBD1 | CASSSSGTDTEAFF | TGTGCCAGCAGCTCATCCGGGACAGACACTGAAGCTTTCTTT
TRBJ1-3 | - | TRBV4-3 | - | CASSQALGGVGGNTIYF | TGCGCCAGCAGCCAAGCTTTAGGAGGGGTAGGTGGAAACACCATATATTTT
TRBJ2-2 | few | TRBV6-5 | - | CASSYGGTELFF | TGTGCCAGCAGTTACGGAGGGACAGAGCTGTTTTTT
TRBJ2-2 | few | TRBV27 | TRBD1 | CASSPYPGQGAGELFF | TGTGCCAGCAGTCCCTATCCGGGACAGGGGGCCGGGGAGCTGTTTTTT
TRBJ1-1 | - | TRBV15 | TRBD1 | CATSRALLRDRGTEAFF | TGTGCCACCAGCAGAGCTCTACTCCGGGACAGAGGGACTGAAGCTTTCTTT
TRBJ2-3 | - | TRBV6-5 | - | CTSSYSGSVGDTQYF | TGTACCAGCAGTTACTCGGGGAGCGTCGGAGATACGCAGTATTTT
TRBJ2-3 | few | TRBV9 | TRBD2 | CASSGETSGATDTQYF | TGTGCCAGCAGCGGGGAGACTAGCGGGGCAACAGATACGCAGTATTTT
TRBJ2-2 | few | TRBV11-2 | TRBD2 | CASRPLREGSNTGELFF | TGTGCCAGCAGACCCCTCAGGGAGGGTTCGAACACCGGGGAGCTGTTTTTT
TRBJ1-5 | - | TRBV24-1 | TRBD1 | CATSENPGQGRKWTQPQHF | TGTGCCACCAGTGAAAATCCGGGACAGGGTAGGAAATGGACTCAGCCCCAGCATTTT
TRBJ2-2 | many | TRBV20-1 | TRBD2 | CSARKPGLAANTGELFF | TGCAGTGCTAGAAAGCCGGGACTAGCGGCGAACACCGGGGAGCTGTTTTTT
TRBJ1-5 | many | TRBV4-1 | TRBD1 | CASSQPGQGPNQPQHF | TGCGCCAGCAGCCAGCCGGGACAGGGTCCCAATCAGCCCCAGCATTTT
TRBJ2-5 | - | TRBV7-2 | - | CASSFWRGQKQETQYF | TGTGCCAGCAGCTTCTGGAGGGGGCAAAAGCAAGAGACCCAGTACTTC